A selection of T cell receptor beta chains follows, all from one sample in a study of blood T cells in healthy people across ages. TCRdb called the 5' RACE reads again in MiXCR, with one record for every CDR3 protein. The sample carries over 1,300,000 distinct CDR3 sequences, roughly 59% recorded once. Material for sequencing was blood. All receptors derive from a young man in good health. CDR3s include the opening cysteine and the closing phenylalanine or tryptophan. Fields, in order: clone size, J gene, D gene, V gene, CDR3 DNA, CDR3 protein. The D gene is left open where the match is weak. Size is stated for part of the rows, as once, few or many counts, or as a class when the clone is expanded.

>few|TRBJ2-7|NA|TRBV25-1
TGTGCCAGCAGTGAATCGGACGAGCAGTACTTC
CASSESDEQYF
>NA|TRBJ2-1|TRBD2|TRBV6-1
TGTGCCAGCACCATGGCGGGGGGGTCCAATGAGCAGTTCTTC
CASTMAGGSNEQFF
>few|TRBJ2-7|NA|TRBV11-2
TGTGCCAGCAGCCTAGACGGGACACACTACGAGCAGTACTTC
CASSLDGTHYEQYF
>NA|TRBJ2-7|TRBD1|TRBV7-2
TGTGCCAGCAGCTCGGACAGGGGGCATAGTGAGCAGTACTTC
CASSSDRGHSEQYF
>few|TRBJ2-2|TRBD2|TRBV29-1
TGCAGCGTTCTACCGGGACTAGCGGGAGACACCGGGGAGCTGTTTTTT
CSVLPGLAGDTGELFF
>many|TRBJ2-7|TRBD2|TRBV7-2
TGTGCCAGCAGCCCTAGCGGGGGGGCGTACGAGCAGTACTTC
CASSPSGGAYEQYF
>once|TRBJ2-2|NA|TRBV7-6
TGTGCCAGCAGAACTGCCTCCGGGGAGCTGTTTTTT
CASRTASGELFF
>few|TRBJ1-2|NA|TRBV12-3/TRBV12-4
TGTGCCAGCAGCCCCGGCAGGCTTAATGGCTACACCTTC
CASSPGRLNGYTF
>NA|TRBJ2-3|NA|TRBV27
TGTGCCAGCAGTTCAATGGTTTCTACAGATACGCAGTATTTT
CASSSMVSTDTQYF
>NA|TRBJ2-3|NA|TRBV12-3/TRBV12-4
TGTGCCAGCAGTGACGCGAATAGAGGCGCAGATACGCAGTATTTT
CASSDANRGADTQYF
>NA|TRBJ2-2|NA|TRBV2
TGTGCCAGCAGTGAAGCTCTCATCAACACCGGGGAGCTGTTTTTT
CASSEALINTGELFF
>few|TRBJ2-2|TRBD2|TRBV2
TGTGCCAGCAGGAGGGAGGGTCCCGGGGAGCTGTTTTTT
CASRREGPGELFF
>NA|TRBJ2-1|NA|TRBV10-3
TGTGCCACCGATTCCTCGGACAATGAGCAGTTCTTC
CATDSSDNEQFF
>once|TRBJ2-7|TRBD1|TRBV6-5
TGTGCCAGCAGTCTTACCGGGACAGGGATCTACGAGCAGTACTTC
CASSLTGTGIYEQYF
>NA|TRBJ1-5|NA|TRBV5-1
TGCGCCAGCAGCAGGAGGGGGGGCATTCAGCCCCAGCATTTT
CASSRRGGIQPQHF
>NA|TRBJ2-2|NA|TRBV4-3
TGCGCCAGCAGCCAAGATTGGTTGAGGTACCCCACCGGGGAGCTGTTTTTT
CASSQDWLRYPTGELFF
>NA|TRBJ2-1|NA|TRBV13
TGTGCCAGCAGCTCCCGGGGGACTCCATACAATGAGCAGTTCTTC
CASSSRGTPYNEQFF
>NA|TRBJ2-7|TRBD1|TRBV7-9
TGTGCCAGCAGCTCGTTGGGACAGGACTCATACGAGCAGTACTTC
CASSSLGQDSYEQYF
>NA|TRBJ2-3|NA|TRBV7-9
TGTGCCAGCAGCTTAGGGAGCAGGGCGGCAGATACGCAGTATTTT
CASSLGSRAADTQYF
>NA|TRBJ2-7|NA|TRBV5-1
TGCGCCAGCAGCTCCATGGGGTTAGAAAGAGGCGAGCAGTACTTC
CASSSMGLERGEQYF
>NA|TRBJ1-2|NA|TRBV7-9
TGTGCCAGCAGCTGGGAGGCGGACTATGGCTACACCTTC
CASSWEADYGYTF
>NA|TRBJ2-3|TRBD2|TRBV5-6
TGTGCCAGCAGCCTGCGCCGCGGGGGGACTTACCAAACAGATACGCAGTATTTT
CASSLRRGGTYQTDTQYF
>once|TRBJ2-1|NA|TRBV12-5
TGTGCTAGTGGTTTGGCGACTAACGGTTACAATGAGCAGTTCTTC
CASGLATNGYNEQFF
>NA|TRBJ2-7|NA|TRBV6-2/TRBV6-3
TGTGCCAGCAGCGGGCCGGGCGAGCAGTACTTC
CASSGPGEQYF
>NA|TRBJ1-4|NA|TRBV7-2
TGTGCCAGCAGCTTAGCCAGCGATGAAAAACTGTTTTTT
CASSLASDEKLFF
>NA|TRBJ2-1|TRBD2|TRBV20-1
TGCAGTGCTAGCGTCGGACTAGCGAGCACATACAATGAGCAGTTCTTC
CSASVGLASTYNEQFF
>NA|TRBJ2-2|NA|TRBV28
TGTGCCAGCAGTCTACCGGGACTGGGAGCATCACTGGCCGGGGAGCTGTTTTTT
CASSLPGLGASLAGELFF
>NA|TRBJ1-2|NA|TRBV20-1
TGCAGTGCTACGTTTGCAGGAGGCTACACCTTC
CSATFAGGYTF
>NA|TRBJ2-4|NA|TRBV2
TGTGCCAGCAGCACATCCAAGGACATTCAGTACTTC
CASSTSKDIQYF
>NA|TRBJ2-7|NA|TRBV7-2
TGTGCCAGCAGCTTAACCGGGACTCGCACCTACGAGCAGTACTTC
CASSLTGTRTYEQYF
>NA|TRBJ2-3|NA|TRBV24-1
TGTGCCACCAGTGATTTGAAGACAGGCACAGATACGCAGTATTTT
CATSDLKTGTDTQYF
>NA|TRBJ2-7|NA|TRBV6-2/TRBV6-3
TGTGCCAGCAGTTACTCGAGGGATGCAGGGACCCGCTACGAGCAGTACTTC
CASSYSRDAGTRYEQYF
>few|TRBJ2-3|NA|TRBV29-1
TGCAGCGTTGAGGAGGGGATAGGGGCAGATACGCAGTATTTT
CSVEEGIGADTQYF
>NA|TRBJ2-2|TRBD2|TRBV11-3
TGTGCCAGCAGCCCCCGGGGGGTGAACGGGGAGCTGTTTTTT
CASSPRGVNGELFF
>NA|TRBJ2-1|TRBD2|TRBV5-1
TGCGCCAGCAGCCTTTTTGTGCGGGGGGCGAGGGATGAGCAGTTCTTC
CASSLFVRGARDEQFF
>few|TRBJ2-1|NA|TRBV6-2/TRBV6-3
TGTGCCAGCAGTCCGAACGCGGCAGAGCAGTTCTTC
CASSPNAAEQFF
>NA|TRBJ2-5|NA|TRBV20-1
TGCAGTGCTAGAGTCCCCGTGGGGACCCAGTACTTC
CSARVPVGTQYF
>NA|TRBJ2-3|NA|TRBV12-3/TRBV12-4
TGTGCCAGCAGTTTGCCCCCCAGGGCAGATACGCAGTATTTT
CASSLPPRADTQYF
>once|TRBJ2-4|NA|TRBV2
TGTGCCAGCAGTGAGTCGGCTCCGCCGAACATTCAGTACTTC
CASSESAPPNIQYF
>once|TRBJ1-6|NA|TRBV5-6
TGTGCCAGCAGCAGCGGCCCAGGCTCCTATAATTCACCCCCCCACTTT
CASSSGPGSYNSPPHF
>NA|TRBJ1-1|NA|TRBV7-9
TGTGCCAGCAGCGGACACATGAGGGACACTGAAGCTTTCTTT
CASSGHMRDTEAFF
>few|TRBJ2-1|NA|TRBV29-1
TGCAGCGTTGAAGGGGGGTCTCCCTACAATGAGCAGTTCTTC
CSVEGGSPYNEQFF
>NA|TRBJ2-7|NA|TRBV13
TGTGCCAGCGGCTTTAGTAGACGGGGATCCTACGAGCAGTACTTC
CASGFSRRGSYEQYF
>few|TRBJ2-5|TRBD2|TRBV5-1
TGCGCCAGCAGCAGTAGCGGGAGCTCTGGGGAGACCCAGTACTTC
CASSSSGSSGETQYF
>NA|TRBJ2-7|NA|TRBV3-1
TGTGCCAGCAGCCGCGGGACTCTTGCCTACGAGCAGTACTTC
CASSRGTLAYEQYF
>NA|TRBJ1-5|NA|TRBV30
TGTGCCTGGACCTCGGGGGGTCAGCCCCAGCATTTT
CAWTSGGQPQHF
>NA|TRBJ2-6|TRBD1|TRBV7-2
TGTGCCAGCAGCCCTCAGGGGGCGACTGGGGCCAACGTCCTGACTTTC
CASSPQGATGANVLTF
>NA|TRBJ2-7|TRBD1|TRBV5-1
TGCGCCAGCAGCTTGGTCGGACAGGGTTGGAGGGAGACCCGGTACTTC
CASSLVGQGWRETRYF
>NA|TRBJ2-7|NA|TRBV20-1
TGCAGTGCTAGGGGGTCTCAACAAAGCTCCTACGAGCAGTACTTC
CSARGSQQSSYEQYF
>NA|TRBJ1-5|NA|TRBV3-1
TGTGCCAGCAGCCAAGCCGGAAGGAAGAGCAATCAGCCCCAGCATTTT
CASSQAGRKSNQPQHF
>NA|TRBJ1-1|TRBD1|TRBV11-2
TGTGCCAGCAGCTTAGATGAGGGGGCTAGGGACACTGAAGCTTTCTTT
CASSLDEGARDTEAFF
>few|TRBJ2-7|NA|TRBV12-3/TRBV12-4
TGTGCCAGCACCCCGACAGACCCCTCCTACGAGCAGTACTTC
CASTPTDPSYEQYF